A single sample is the source of the 28 T cell receptor beta chains below, sequenced in a study of cytomegalovirus exposure and HLA in healthy donors. A multiplex PCR was run with 60 Vbeta primers and 13 Jbeta primers. The method was immunoSEQ multiplex PCR; TCRdb's version includes in-frame clones alone and lacks a portion of them. In the table there are 100,000 or so clones, approximately 72% of which are singletons. Sample: PBMCs. These receptors originate from a man aged 25 to 45 in good health and CMV-seronegative.

The chain joins TRBV18 to TRBJ1-5; TRBD1 agrees at 7 bases. Germline V gene data show CDR1 as KGHSH and CDR2 as LQKENI. The CDR3 is 14 amino acids. The V gene end was trimmed by 2 bases and the J gene end by 5 bases; junction bases not matched to a gene: 3. The CDR3 loop reads CASSPYRGDQPQHF. In DNA, the CDR3 is TGTGCCAGCTCACCATACAGGGGAGATCAGCCCCAGCATTTT.

The chain employs TRBV5-6 and TRBJ2-5, with TRBD1 as a possible D gene (5 bases). Near its end, the DNA agrees better with TRBJ2-7, so the J call may be wrong. This CDR3 comprises 12 residues. CDR1 is SGHDT, CDR2 YYEEEE, per germline. CDR3 nucleotides: TGTGCCAGCAGCTCGGACACTTACGAGCAGTACTTC. It codes for CASSSDTYEQYF.

This clone has just a few counts. This chain connects TRBV27 to TRBJ2-7, with a tentative D call TRBD2 (5 bases). Germline V gives CDR1 MNHEY, CDR2 SMNVEV (reference sequence). The V gene lost 3 bases and the J gene lost 1 base, with 22 bases spanning the gap. The CDR3 loop spans 18 amino acids. CDR3 amino acids: CASSFSPQRRTPSYEQYF. The CDR3 region has the DNA TGTGCCAGCAGTTTTTCCCCCCAGAGGAGGACCCCTTCCTACGAGCAGTACTTC.

The chain has TRBV9 and TRBJ2-1; D remains ambiguous. The CDR3 totals 16 residues. CDR1 SGDLS and CDR2 YYNGEE come from the germline V gene. Trimming removed 0 bases at V and 3 bases at J, with 13 bases between. In DNA form, the CDR3 reads TGTGCCAGCAGCGTAGCTTCGAGCTCTGGCTACAATGAGCAGTTCTTC. This encodes CASSVASSSGYNEQFF.

This CDR3 reads CASSLAPGADYGYTF. CDR3 DNA sequence: TGCGCCAGCAGCTTGGCGCCAGGGGCGGACTATGGCTACACCTTC. The chain combines TRBV5-1 with TRBJ1-2; possibly TRBD1 for D (6 bases). The germline gives CDR1 SGHRS, CDR2 YFSETQ. Trimming shortened V by 0 bases and J by 3 bases, and 12 bases separated the two germline ends. The CDR3 runs to 15 residues.

V and J are TRBV6-6 and TRBJ2-3, with 15 bases that match TRBD2. This CDR3 contains 16 residues. Germline CDR1 is MNHNY and CDR2 is SVGAGI (reference sequence). Trimming took 4 bases from V and 6 from J; bases not matched to a gene: 5. The CDR3 coding sequence is TGTGCCAGCAGTTTCGGACTAGCGGGAGGGCCGGATACGCAGTATTTT. Its protein product is CASSFGLAGGPDTQYF.

The rearrangement links TRBV28 to TRBJ2-7; D gene unclear. This CDR3 comprises 11 residues. V lost 5 bases and J lost 6, with 8 bases in between. Germline V CDR1 and CDR2: MDHEN, SYDVKM. The CDR3 spells CASSPGPEQYF. Written as DNA, the CDR3 is TGTGCCAGCAGTCCCGGTCCCGAGCAGTACTTC.

The rearrangement joins TRBV28 to TRBJ2-3, with TRBD2 matching over 8 bases. The CDR3 loop spans 15 amino acids. Germline CDR1 and CDR2: MDHEN and SYDVKM. The V segment lost 4 bases and the J segment 2 bases; nucleotides outside the gene matches: 5. The chain's CDR3 is CASSSGTRITDTQYF. The CDR3 bases are TGTGCCAGCAGTTCTGGGACTAGAATCACAGATACGCAGTATTTT. The entire variable domain, with the rest obtained from reference TRBV28 and TRBJ2-3, is as follows: DVKVTQSSRYLVKRTGEKVFLECVQDMDHENMFWYRQDPGLGLRLIYFSYDVKMKEKGDIPEGYSVSREKKERFSLILESASTNQTSMYLCASSSGTRITDTQYFGPGTRLTVL.

J is TRBJ2-3 and V is TRBV4-3, with a weak D call TRBD2 (6 bases). The V end was cut by 3 bases, the J end by 0 bases, with 22 bases between. Germline V gene lookup returns CDR1 LGHNA and CDR2 YSLEER. CDR3 length equals 19 residues. CDR3 in amino acids: CASSHTLEWGDVSTDTQYF. The CDR3 DNA follows: TGCGCCAGCAGCCACACCTTGGAATGGGGGGACGTAAGCACAGATACGCAGTATTTT.

J is TRBJ1-2 and V is TRBV5-1, with D hard to call. Germline loops: CDR1 SGHRS, CDR2 YFSETQ. The length of the CDR3 is 15 residues. Trimming removed 0 bases from V and 5 bases from J, with 14 bases in between. The CDR3 loop reads CASSLAVTRMYGYTF. The CDR3 DNA reads TGCGCCAGCAGCTTGGCCGTGACAAGGATGTATGGCTACACCTTC.

J is TRBJ1-2 and V is TRBV14; no clear D. Deletions cut 6 bases from V and 2 bases from J, with 7 bases between. Germline V gives CDR1 SGHDN, CDR2 FVKESK. The CDR3 spans 12 residues. The CDR3 protein is CASSRQNYGYTF. The CDR3 nucleotides are TGTGCCAGCAGTCGACAAAACTATGGCTACACCTTC. Complete variable domain (other parts from reference TRBV14 and TRBJ1-2): EAGVTQFPSHSVIEKGQTVTLRCDPISGHDNLYWYRRVMGKEIKFLLHFVKESKQDESGMPNNRFLAERTGGTYSTLKVQPAELEDSGVYFCASSRQNYGYTFGSGTRLTVV.

The rearrangement uses TRBV19 and TRBJ1-3, with D possibly TRBD1 on 5 matching bases. The CDR3 consists of 20 residues. Germline values: CDR1 LNHDA, CDR2 SQIVND (reference sequence). Trimming removed 4 bases at V and 0 bases at J, with 25 bases between. The CDR3 spells CASSTPVRGIIDSSGNTIYF. In nucleotides, the CDR3 is TGTGCCAGTAGTACACCCGTCCGGGGGATAATCGATAGCTCTGGAAACACCATATATTTT.

The rearrangement links TRBV6-6 to TRBJ2-2; the D gene is possibly TRBD1 (5 bases). V shed 0 bases and J shed 1 base, with 9 bases lying between them. Looked up from germline, CDR1 is MNHNY and CDR2 is SVGAGI (reference sequence). This CDR3 region has 16 residues. The CDR3 bases are TGTGCCAGCAGTTACTCATGGACAAAGAACACCGGGGAGCTGTTTTTT. Translated, it gives CASSYSWTKNTGELFF.

V usage is TRBV28 and J usage is TRBJ2-2, with 16 bases aligning to TRBD2. This CDR3 is built from 20 residues. Germline V gene lookup returns CDR1 MDHEN and CDR2 SYDVKM. The J segment lost 6 bases and the V segment lost 3 bases, leaving 13 bases of the junction unmatched. The DNA for the CDR3 is TGTGCCAGCAGTTTCCTCCGACCGGGACTAGCGGGAGGGCCGCCCGGGGAGCTGTTTTTT. Protein: CASSFLRPGLAGGPPGELFF.

This clone appeared once. The V gene is TRBV4-3, the J gene TRBJ2-5; 9 positions match TRBD1. CDR1 and CDR2 (germline): LGHNA, YSLEER. V dropped 1 base and J dropped 3; count of bases not matched to a gene: 9. The CDR3 sequence is 17 residues long. The CDR3: CASSQGLRDRAKETQYF. Here the CDR3 DNA reads TGCGCCAGCAGCCAAGGCTTGCGGGACAGGGCTAAAGAGACCCAGTACTTC.

There are a few counts of this clone. The genes are TRBV6-5 and TRBJ2-5; the match to TRBD2 covers 8 bases. The germline CDR1 and CDR2 sequences are MNHEY and SVGAGI. There are 16 residues in the CDR3. Losses at the gene ends were 2 bases for V and 5 bases for J; bases not matched to a gene: 10. The CDR3 region has the DNA TGTGCCAGCAGTTACGCCGGACTCCGGGAGGGGGAGACCCAGTACTTC. Amino acid sequence: CASSYAGLREGETQYF.

This chain joins TRBV27 and TRBJ2-1; possibly TRBD2 for D (5 bases). This CDR3 is 17 amino acids long. The germline V and J ends were trimmed by 0 bases and 2 bases, with 14 bases remaining between them. The germline gives CDR1 MNHEY, CDR2 SMNVEV (reference sequence). The CDR3 sequence: CASSLSARGQTYNEQFF. CDR3 nucleotides: TGTGCCAGCAGTTTATCGGCCCGCGGGCAGACCTACAATGAGCAGTTCTTC.

DNA for the CDR3: TGCGCCAGCAGTCTCCGGGCGGGGGGCCCGCATTCCACAGATACGCAGTATTTT. It encodes CASSLRAGGPHSTDTQYF. The rearrangement uses TRBV10-1 and TRBJ2-3; 8 bases align to TRBD2. Germline V gene sequence: CDR1 WNHNN, CDR2 SYGVQD (reference sequence). The length of the CDR3 is 18 residues. V was clipped by 5 bases and J by 2 bases; unmatched bases: 15.

V and J are TRBV7-9 and TRBJ2-2; no clear D. There are 15 residues in the CDR3. With 5 bases removed from V and 5 bases from J, the gap between germline ends came to 15 bases. Germline V lookup: CDR1 SEHNR, CDR2 FQNEAQ (reference sequence). The CDR3 region has the DNA TGTGCCAGCAGCCTCTCGTGGGCACGAACCGGGGAGCTGTTTTTT. This sequence encodes CASSLSWARTGELFF. The variable domain in full, with the rest retrieved from reference TRBV7-9 and TRBJ2-2, is DTGVSQNPRHKITKRGQNVTFRCDPISEHNRLYWYRQTLGQGPEFLTYFQNEAQLEKSRLLSDRFSAERPKGSFSTLEIQRTEQGDSAMYLCASSLSWARTGELFFGEGSRLTVL.

The V and J genes are TRBV5-1 and TRBJ2-3, with TRBD2 matching 7 bases. This CDR3 spans 18 amino acids. Germline V gene lookup returns CDR1 SGHRS and CDR2 YFSETQ. V lost 0 bases and J lost 2; bases outside the gene matches: 12. The CDR3 region has the DNA TGCGCCAGCAGCTTGGGAGGAAGTGCGGGAGTTTTCACAGATACGCAGTATTTT. Residues: CASSLGGSAGVFTDTQYF.

This clone was found once. V is TRBV4-3 and J is TRBJ1-2; D is ambiguous. V was pared by 4 bases and J by 4 bases, with 16 bases between. Germline V lookup: CDR1 LGHNA, CDR2 YSLEER. The CDR3 is 15 amino acids. The CDR3: CASSPYDSATYGYTF. In DNA form, the CDR3 reads TGCGCCAGCAGCCCATACGACTCGGCGACCTATGGCTACACCTTC.

The CDR3, as DNA: TGCGCCAGCACTAGCGGGAGCTCCTACGAGCAGTACTTC. This encodes CASTSGSSYEQYF. The V call is TRBV5-1, the J call TRBJ2-7; 10 nucleotides align to TRBD2. CDR1 is SGHRS and CDR2 is YFSETQ in the germline V gene. V lost 6 bases and J lost 0; bases outside the gene matches: 0. The CDR3 sequence is 13 residues long.

The rearrangement uses TRBV29-1 and TRBJ1-2; perhaps TRBD1 as D (5 bases). The germline V gene encodes CDR1 SQVTM and CDR2 ANQGSEA. Trimming took 8 bases from V and 4 from J, leaving 11 bases between them. The length of the CDR3 is 11 residues. CDR3 in DNA: TGCAGCACCCGGGACTCCTATGGCTACACCTTC. It codes for CSTRDSYGYTF.

This rearrangement joins TRBV25-1 to TRBJ1-1, with D maybe TRBD1 (5 bases). The ends were cut back, 8 bases at V and 5 bases at J, with 27 bases in the middle. CDR1 is MGHDK and CDR2 is SYGVNS in the germline V gene. This CDR3 has 17 amino acids. The DNA for the CDR3 is TGTGCCAGCGTGTCGGGCATAGTAGGAGCCGGGGGAACTGAAGCTTTCTTT. It codes for CASVSGIVGAGGTEAFF. Full variable domain (rest looked up from reference TRBV25-1 and TRBJ1-1): EADIYQTPRYLVIGTGKKITLECSQTMGHDKMYWYQQDPGMELHLIHYSYGVNSTEKGDLSSESTVSRIRTEHFPLTLESARPSHTSQYLCASVSGIVGAGGTEAFFGQGTRLTVV.

This clone has only a few counts. The CDR3 reads CATSTRDSSYEQYF. CDR3 DNA: TGTGCCACCAGCACTAGGGACAGCTCCTACGAGCAGTACTTC. The V call is TRBV15, the J call TRBJ2-7, with 7 bases identical to TRBD1. The J segment lost 0 bases and the V segment lost 4 bases, leaving 3 bases of the junction unmatched. Germline V CDR1 and CDR2: LNHNV, YYDKDF (reference sequence). The CDR3 runs to 14 residues.

This CDR3 is CASSAGQAASYEQYF. Here the CDR3 DNA reads TGTGCCAGCAGCGCGGGACAGGCGGCCTCCTACGAGCAGTACTTC. This chain connects TRBV9 to TRBJ2-7; 8 bases are shared with TRBD1. The CDR3 runs to 15 residues. Losses at the gene ends were 3 bases for V and 0 bases for J; bases not matched to a gene: 5. Germline V gene sequence: CDR1 SGDLS, CDR2 YYNGEE.

This clone was counted a single time. The genes are TRBV11-2 and TRBJ2-1; perhaps TRBD1 as D (5 bases). The V gene's germline CDR1 is SGHAT and CDR2 FQNNGV. This CDR3 comprises 13 residues. Trimming left V 5 bases short and J 12 bases short, with 17 bases between. The DNA of the CDR3 is TGTGCCAGCAGCCAAGACAGTGCTTTCGTGCAGTTCTTC. Protein sequence: CASSQDSAFVQFF.

This clone was seen only a few times. This rearrangement joins TRBV4-2 to TRBJ1-5, with 7 bases that match TRBD1. CDR1 is LGHNA and CDR2 is YNFKEQ in the germline V gene. The CDR3 extends over 15 amino acids. The V and J ends lost 3 bases and 7 bases, in that order; junction bases with no gene match: 9. The DNA of the CDR3 is TGTGCCAGCAGCCAGGAAGACAGGGAAGGGCAGCCCCAGCATTTT. Translated, it gives CASSQEDREGQPQHF.